This T cell receptor beta chain was obtained from a study of CD8 T cells in Susac syndrome. The V gene end was trimmed by 4 bases and the J gene end by 5 bases; junction bases not matched to a gene: 21. The germline V gene has CDR1 SGHDN and CDR2 FVKESK. The CDR3 is 19 amino acids. The RNA input was about 0.5 to 1 ug, and it was reverse transcribed with random hexamers. TCRdb processed the immunoSEQ multiplex PCR reads anew with MiXCR; each CDR3 protein has one entry. Here the sample spans about 300,000 distinct CDR3 sequences, 92% being singletons. Sequenced material: CD4+ T cells from PBMCs. This clonotype was obtained from a human donor with multiple sclerosis. The chain couples TRBV14 to TRBJ1-2, with 8 nucleotides matching TRBD1. CDR3 loop: CASSPSPGGSLTAQYGYTF. The CDR3 coding sequence is TGTGCCAGCAGCCCCTCCCCAGGGGGCAGTTTAACGGCTCAATATGGCTACACCTTC.